This T cell receptor (beta chain) is drawn from a study of beta chain features in type 1 diabetes. Cell sorting via CD45RO/CCR7/CD25/CD127/CD95/CD27 was performed to obtain CD4+ naive, central memory, regulatory and stem cell-like memory cells. As every portion of the isolated RNA was reverse transcribed, the sequencing read expressed TCRB transcripts. The repertoire was sequenced with immunoSEQ multiplex PCR; TCRdb's copy has only in-frame clones and lacks some. Of roughly 150,000 clones in the sample, roughly 9% were seen once. Only a few counts were recorded for this clone. Germline assignment: CDR1 SGHRS and CDR2 YFSETQ. CDR3 length equals 15 residues. V was clipped by 0 bases and J by 3 bases; unmatched bases: 4.

This TCR was sampled from a woman between 18 and 29 years old in good health. This chain links TRBV5-1 with TRBJ2-3, with 7 bases that match TRBD1. Material for sequencing was central memory CD4+ T cells from blood. CDR3 DNA: TGCGCCAGCAGCTTGGCCGGACAGGTTACAGATACGCAGTATTTT. This codes for CASSLAGQVTDTQYF.